These 27 T cell receptor beta chains came from one sample sequenced in a study of identical twins. TCRdb reprocessed the 5' RACE reads via MiXCR and lists one record per CDR3 protein. Of about 520,000 distinct CDR3 sequences listed, roughly a fifth were seen once; the top ten hold 0.75% to 0.95%. These same records also appear under a second study, on T cells expressing NK-cell markers.

Sequencing was carried out using CD4+ T cells sorted from blood. The source of these receptors is a woman younger than 35 in good health.

This clonotype came up a few times. The chain couples TRBV20-1 to TRBJ2-3; 7 bases agree with TRBD2. The CDR3 spans 16 residues. Trimming removed 0 bases from V and 3 bases from J; junction bases left unmatched: 9. Germline assignment: CDR1 DFQATT and CDR2 SNEGSKA (reference sequence). The DNA for the CDR3 is TGCAGTGCTAGAGATTATAACAAGCGGGGAACAGATACGCAGTATTTT. It codes for CSARDYNKRGTDTQYF.

This clonotype was seen a handful of times. V and J are TRBV12-3 or TRBV12-4 and TRBJ2-2; D may be TRBD2 (6 bases). The CDR3 length is 14 residues. Trimming shortened V by 8 bases and J by 4 bases, and 14 bases separated the two germline ends. DNA for the CDR3: TGTGCCAGCGGAGGAGGGTTGGGCACCGGGGAGCTGTTTTTT. Residues: CASGGGLGTGELFF.

This clonotype showed up just a few times. The V gene is TRBV15, the J gene TRBJ1-4, with D hard to call. Germline lookup yields CDR1 LNHNV and CDR2 YYDKDF (reference sequence). The CDR3 is made up of 15 amino acids. Trimming cost V 8 bases and J 0 bases, with 13 bases left between them. In DNA form, the CDR3 reads TGTGCCACCGGGCGCGGGATTGCAACTAATGAAAAACTGTTTTTT. This gives the protein CATGRGIATNEKLFF.

This chain uses TRBV6-1 with TRBJ1-1, with 9 positions matching TRBD1. The V gene end was trimmed by 5 bases and the J gene end by 4 bases; junction bases not matched to a gene: 5. Looked up from germline, CDR1 is MNHNS and CDR2 is SASEGT. There are 14 residues in the CDR3. The chain's CDR3 is CASSQTGGSTEAFF. CDR3 DNA sequence: TGTGCCAGCAGTCAGACAGGGGGGAGCACTGAAGCTTTCTTT.

Judged by abundance, this clonotype is medium-sized (0.01 to 0.1%). CDR3 sequence reads: CASSLTSGTDTQYF. For the CDR3, the DNA is TGTGCCAGCAGCTTGACTAGCGGCACAGATACGCAGTATTTT. The chain recombines TRBV7-2 with TRBJ2-3, with 8 positions matching TRBD2. The CDR3 runs to 14 residues. Germline CDR1 SGHTA, CDR2 FQGNSA. V dropped 3 bases and J dropped 1; count of bases not matched to a gene: 0.

The chain couples TRBV30 to TRBJ1-2; D remains ambiguous. The CDR3 has 15 residues. Germline V CDR1 and CDR2: GTSNPN, SVGIG (reference sequence). Trimming stripped 0 bases from V and 5 bases from J, with 16 bases between. The CDR3 loop is CAWSVFWRNAYGYTF. The CDR3 DNA reads TGTGCCTGGAGTGTATTTTGGCGGAATGCATATGGCTACACCTTC.

The chain joins TRBV12-3 or TRBV12-4 to TRBJ1-2; D is undetermined. Trimming pared 4 bases from V and 8 bases from J, leaving 8 bases between. This CDR3 region has 11 residues. The CDR3 sequence: CASSYILGYTF. The CDR3 DNA is TGTGCCAGCAGTTACATTTTGGGCTACACCTTC.

This chain uses TRBV18 with TRBJ2-7; no firm D call. V shed 6 bases and J shed 2 bases, with 11 bases lying between them. The CDR3 is 13 residues long. Germline V gene data show CDR1 as KGHSH and CDR2 as LQKENI. Written as DNA, the CDR3 is TGTGCCAGCTCGCCGCTTAACCCCTACGAGCAGTACTTC. It yields the protein CASSPLNPYEQYF.

Ten or more counts support this clonotype. The V and J genes are TRBV29-1 and TRBJ2-7, with unresolved D. The CDR3 totals 15 residues. Trimming took 4 bases from V and 0 from J, leaving 16 bases between them. Germline CDR1 is SQVTM and CDR2 is ANQGSEA. The CDR3 reads CSVAAVLASSYEQYF. The CDR3 nucleotides are TGCAGCGTTGCCGCGGTTTTGGCCAGCTCCTACGAGCAGTACTTC.

The rearrangement joins TRBV5-1 to TRBJ2-2, with TRBD1 matching over 10 bases. Germline V gene data show CDR1 as SGHRS and CDR2 as YFSETQ. V trimming: 3 bases; J trimming: 6 bases; junction bases outside the gene matches: 8. This CDR3 has 16 amino acids. The CDR3 DNA sequence: TGCGCCAGCAGCTCCAGACAGGGGGCTGGTTCCGGGGAGCTGTTTTTT. It encodes CASSSRQGAGSGELFF.

This rearrangement joins TRBV19 to TRBJ2-2; TRBD1 is a possible D gene (5 bases). V was cut by 4 bases and J by 6 bases, with 15 bases left in between. The germline V gene encodes CDR1 LNHDA and CDR2 SQIVND (reference sequence). The CDR3 runs to 15 residues. CDR3 in amino acids: CASSRTGQGAGELFF. CDR3 nucleotides: TGTGCCAGTAGTAGGACCGGGCAAGGGGCCGGGGAGCTGTTTTTT. The entire variable domain, with the rest obtained from reference TRBV19 and TRBJ2-2, is as follows: DGGITQSPKYLFRKEGQNVTLSCEQNLNHDAMYWYRQDPGQGLRLIYYSQIVNDFQKGDIAEGYSVSREKKESFPLTVTSAQKNPTAFYLCASSRTGQGAGELFFGEGSRLTVL.

This chain uses TRBV3-1 with TRBJ1-1, with TRBD1 identical over 10 bases. From germline, CDR1 is LGHDT and CDR2 YNNKEL (reference sequence). With V trimmed by 3 bases and J by 1 base, 8 bases remained unmatched. CDR3 length equals 17 residues. CDR3 in amino acids: CASSQGLGQGSNTEAFF. Written as DNA, the CDR3 is TGTGCCAGCAGCCAGGGGCTGGGACAGGGGTCGAACACTGAAGCTTTCTTT.

This clonotype was detected a few times. The V and J genes are TRBV5-1 and TRBJ2-5; D is unclear. V was pared by 4 bases and J by 4 bases, with 11 bases between. Germline CDR1 SGHRS, CDR2 YFSETQ. This CDR3 spans 13 amino acids. CDR3 DNA sequence: TGCGCCAGCAGCGGGTTGACGGCAGAGACCCAGTACTTC. Protein sequence: CASSGLTAETQYF.

This clonotype was observed a handful of times. The J gene is TRBJ1-4, the V gene TRBV6-1; the D is unclear. The CDR3 runs to 14 residues. The germline gives CDR1 MNHNS, CDR2 SASEGT. Trimming removed 6 bases at V and 0 bases at J, with 8 bases between. The DNA of the CDR3 is TGTGCCAGCAGGGCGGGTGCAACTAATGAAAAACTGTTTTTT. It codes for CASRAGATNEKLFF.

This clonotype has more than one count but fewer than ten. One junction end does not reproduce the germline sequence, and a read error may be involved. The chain is built from TRBV2 and TRBJ1-5; unclear D gene. The germline V gene has CDR1 SNHLY and CDR2 FYNNEI. The CDR3 extends over 15 amino acids. CDR3 in DNA: TGTGCCAGCAGTCCCTTGGGTGGCAGCAAACAGCCCCAGCATTTT. Translation gives CASSPLGGSKQPQHF.

This clonotype appeared many times. At one of its ends the junction is not consistent with the germline gene, which may arise from a read error. CDR3 DNA sequence: TGTGCCAGCACCTTAATCGCGGGGGGTCCCCAGCATTTT. Amino acid sequence: CASTLIAGGPQHF. The chain has TRBV7-2 and TRBJ1-5; possibly TRBD1 for D (5 bases). The CDR3 has 13 residues. Germline V gene sequence: CDR1 SGHTA, CDR2 FQGNSA.

The rearrangement links TRBV6-1 to TRBJ1-2; the D is unclear. CDR3 length equals 14 residues. Germline lookup yields CDR1 MNHNS and CDR2 SASEGT. V was trimmed by 1 base and J by 2 bases, leaving 8 bases between them. The CDR3 sequence is CASSEVGRNYGYTF. The CDR3 DNA reads as TGTGCCAGCAGTGAAGTCGGCAGGAACTATGGCTACACCTTC.

The J gene is TRBJ2-2, the V gene TRBV20-1; 9 positions match TRBD2. The CDR3 is made up of 14 amino acids. V shed 6 bases and J 1 base; nucleotides not matched to a gene: 3. The germline CDR1 and CDR2 sequences are DFQATT and SNEGSKA (reference sequence). The CDR3 spells CSAATSGNTGELFF. CDR3 coding DNA: TGCAGTGCCGCGACTAGCGGGAACACCGGGGAGCTGTTTTTT.

The chain employs TRBV20-1 and TRBJ2-5; D is unclear. With 3 bases removed from V and 2 bases from J, the gap between germline ends came to 7 bases. CDR3 length: 12 residues. In germline, CDR1 is DFQATT, CDR2 SNEGSKA (reference sequence). CDR3 bases: TGCAGTGCTAGTCCGGAACAAGAGACCCAGTACTTC. Encoded protein: CSASPEQETQYF.

The V and J genes are TRBV9 and TRBJ2-1; TRBD2 aligns across 14 bases. Per germline, CDR1 SGDLS and CDR2 YYNGEE. The trim removed 2 bases at V and 10 bases at J, leaving 5 bases unmatched. This CDR3 comprises 15 residues. The CDR3 protein is CASSVTSGGGLEQFF. CDR3 bases: TGTGCCAGCAGCGTGACTAGCGGGGGGGGTTTGGAGCAGTTCTTC. Full variable domain (outside the CDR3, taken from reference TRBV9 and TRBJ2-1): DSGVTQTPKHLITATGQRVTLRCSPRSGDLSVYWYQQSLDQGLQFLIQYYNGEERAKGNILERFSAQQFPDLHSELNLSSLELGDSALYFCASSVTSGGGLEQFFGPGTRLTVL.

This clonotype was counted a few times. The J gene is TRBJ2-1, the V gene TRBV20-1; no clear D. Germline values: CDR1 DFQATT, CDR2 SNEGSKA (reference sequence). The CDR3 has 17 residues. Trimming stripped 1 base from V and 3 bases from J, with 19 bases between. The CDR3 loop is CSARGYSKEVVYNEQFF. The CDR3 DNA reads as TGCAGTGCTAGAGGGTACAGCAAAGAGGTAGTCTACAATGAGCAGTTCTTC.

The chain recombines TRBV6-1 with TRBJ1-6; the match to TRBD1 covers 8 bases. The CDR3 is 13 amino acids. Germline V gene sequence: CDR1 MNHNS, CDR2 SASEGT. Trimming took 5 bases from V and 13 from J; bases not matched to a gene: 7. The CDR3 here is CASSLNRGEPLHF. The CDR3 DNA follows: TGTGCCAGCAGTCTAAACAGGGGGGAGCCCCTCCACTTT.

This clonotype was seen more than once but under ten times. The genes are TRBV6-2 or TRBV6-3 and TRBJ2-1, with D unresolved. Germline V gives CDR1 MNHEY, CDR2 SVGEGT. The V gene lost 4 bases and the J gene lost 4 bases, with 8 bases spanning the gap. The CDR3 length is 13 residues. In DNA, the CDR3 is TGTGCCAGCAGTTCCCGTTTGTACAATGAGCAGTTCTTC. The encoded protein is CASSSRLYNEQFF.

The chain links TRBV25-1 to TRBJ2-4; D is ambiguous. Trimming pared 7 bases from V and 10 bases from J, leaving 14 bases between. CDR3 length equals 12 residues. The germline V gene has CDR1 MGHDK and CDR2 SYGVNS. CDR3: CASKGGLGIQYF. CDR3 in DNA: TGTGCCAGCAAGGGCGGCCTGGGGATTCAGTACTTC. Drawing the rest from reference TRBV25-1 and TRBJ2-4, the complete variable domain is EADIYQTPRYLVIGTGKKITLECSQTMGHDKMYWYQQDPGMELHLIHYSYGVNSTEKGDLSSESTVSRIRTEHFPLTLESARPSHTSQYLCASKGGLGIQYFGAGTRLSVL.

The table lists this clonotype with a few counts. The chain carries TRBV7-8 and TRBJ1-1, with 7 bases aligning to TRBD1. The germline CDR1 and CDR2 sequences are SGHVS and FQNEAQ. CDR3 length equals 14 residues. The V and J ends lost 6 bases and 2 bases, in that order; junction bases with no gene match: 6. The CDR3 bases are TGTGCCAGCAGACTGGACAGGTTAAACACTGAAGCTTTCTTT. Translation: CASRLDRLNTEAFF.

This clonotype was seen only a few times. J is TRBJ2-4 and V is TRBV20-1; 8 bases are a match to TRBD2. The CDR3 extends over 16 amino acids. Unmatched junction bases numbered 16, after V lost 6 bases and J lost 6 bases. Germline V gene lookup returns CDR1 DFQATT and CDR2 SNEGSKA (reference sequence). This CDR3 is CSAPTPGGAWGNIQYF. CDR3 nucleotide sequence: TGCAGTGCCCCGACACCCGGGGGGGCTTGGGGAAACATTCAGTACTTC.

The chain employs TRBV20-1 and TRBJ1-5, with D hard to call. Trimming shortened V by 2 bases and J by 9 bases, and 11 bases separated the two germline ends. There are 12 residues in the CDR3. Per the germline V gene, CDR1 is DFQATT and CDR2 is SNEGSKA (reference sequence). The CDR3 here is CSARQVGGPQHF. For the CDR3, the DNA is TGCAGTGCTAGACAGGTTGGTGGGCCCCAGCATTTT.